This T cell receptor (beta chain) was captured by sequencing in a study of regulatory T cells in long-lasting Graves disease. Study outcomes and limitations: Preferential use of TRBV28, TRBJ1-2 and TRBJ2-5 was seen in persistent disease. Sample size was small, which may have lowered accuracy.

V lost 4 bases to trimming and J lost 0 bases, with 6 bases between them. The CDR3 length is 13 residues. Germline V gives CDR1 LNHDA, CDR2 SQIVND (reference sequence). This clonotype was recorded a few times. Its antigen is not identified. Time point defined: persistent/refractory GD, antithyroid drugs over 5 years with positive TRAb. Scientists built the TCR library using RNA that was extracted from PBMCs. Libraries of TCR beta came from iRepertoire HTBI primers plus Arm-PCR of CDR3 regions. In the authors' methods: Among the samples, around 61 TRBV and 12 to 15 TRBJ segments were identified. MiXCR was run by TCRdb on the multiplex PCR reads, yielding one entry per CDR3 protein. TCRdb, not the authors, supplied the V and J calls. Of 650,000 to 850,000 distinct CDR3 sequences in the sample, approximately 29% were seen once.

The sequence was collected from a female donor with Graves disease. The specimen comprised peripheral blood mononuclear cells (PBMCs), sampled when the disease was refractory, from a patient treated with antithyroid drugs. This chain uses TRBV19 with TRBJ1-1; no clear D. CDR3 sequence (DNA): TGTGCCAGTAGTAACAAACTGAACACTGAAGCTTTCTTT. Translating gives CASSNKLNTEAFF. Combining the CDR3 with reference TRBV19 and TRBJ1-1 gives the whole variable domain DGGITQSPKYLFRKEGQNVTLSCEQNLNHDAMYWYRQDPGQGLRLIYYSQIVNDFQKGDIAEGYSVSREKKESFPLTVTSAQKNPTAFYLCASSNKLNTEAFFGQGTRLTVV.